This T cell receptor beta chain was obtained from a study of human T cells and chemical hapten exposure. Turning to the study itself: Across samples, TCR yields varied, mostly owing to small differences in pooled library volumes.

This clonotype was seen many times. The V gene lost 0 bases and the J gene lost 2 bases, with 16 bases spanning the gap. The CDR3 length is 17 residues. In germline, CDR1 is LNHDA, CDR2 SQIVND (reference sequence). Separate cDNA molecules received unique molecular identifiers, which the library attached to them. TCRdb redid the calling of the reads with MiXCR, one entry per CDR3 protein. This table has about 120,000 distinct CDR3 sequences, 8.5% to 9% appearing once. The study extracted total RNA from unfractionated whole blood. The receptor comes from a human donor in good health. Some clones in this sample may be carry-over from other donors' samples. The rearrangement links TRBV19 to TRBJ2-5, with D possibly matching TRBD1 (6 bases). Sample: whole blood. In DNA, the CDR3 is TGTGCCAGTAGTATAGATCTATTGGGGACACATCAAGAGACCCAGTACTTC. Residues: CASSIDLLGTHQETQYF.